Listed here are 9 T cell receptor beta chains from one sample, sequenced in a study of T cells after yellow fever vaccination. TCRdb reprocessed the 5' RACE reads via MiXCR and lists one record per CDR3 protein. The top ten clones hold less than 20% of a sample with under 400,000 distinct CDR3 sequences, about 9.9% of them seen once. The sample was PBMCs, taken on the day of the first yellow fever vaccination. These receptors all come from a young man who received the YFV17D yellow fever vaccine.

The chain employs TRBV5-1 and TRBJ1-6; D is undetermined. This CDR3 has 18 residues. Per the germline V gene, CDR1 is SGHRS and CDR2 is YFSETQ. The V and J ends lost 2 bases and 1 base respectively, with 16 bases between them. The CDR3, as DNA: TGCGCCAGCAGCTTAGCCCTCGGGGAAGGGTCCTATAATTCACCCCTCCACTTT. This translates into CASSLALGEGSYNSPLHF.

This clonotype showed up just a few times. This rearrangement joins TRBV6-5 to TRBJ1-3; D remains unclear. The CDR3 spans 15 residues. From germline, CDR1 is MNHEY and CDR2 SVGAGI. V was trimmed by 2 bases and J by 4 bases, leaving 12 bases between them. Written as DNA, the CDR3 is TGTGCCAGCAGTTACCAACCGGGGTTGGGAAACACCATATATTTT. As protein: CASSYQPGLGNTIYF.

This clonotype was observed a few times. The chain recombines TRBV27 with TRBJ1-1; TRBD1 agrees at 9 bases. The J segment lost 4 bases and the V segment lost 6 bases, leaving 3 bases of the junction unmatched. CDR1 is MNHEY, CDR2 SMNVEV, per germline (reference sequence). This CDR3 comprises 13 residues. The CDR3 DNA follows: TGTGCCAGCAGACTGACAGGGGGCACTGAAGCTTTCTTT. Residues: CASRLTGGTEAFF.

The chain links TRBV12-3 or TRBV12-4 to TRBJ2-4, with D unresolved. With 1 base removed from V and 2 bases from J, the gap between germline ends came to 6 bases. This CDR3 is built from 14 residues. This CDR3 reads CASSLVDSKNIQYF. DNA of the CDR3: TGTGCCAGCAGTTTAGTAGATTCCAAAAACATTCAGTACTTC.

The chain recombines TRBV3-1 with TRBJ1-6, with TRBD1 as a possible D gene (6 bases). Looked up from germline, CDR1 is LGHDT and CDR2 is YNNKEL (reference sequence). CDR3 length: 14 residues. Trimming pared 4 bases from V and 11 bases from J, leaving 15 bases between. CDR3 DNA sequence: TGTGCCAGCAGCCTACGAGGGGGTTTTACACCCCTCCACTTT. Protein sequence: CASSLRGGFTPLHF.

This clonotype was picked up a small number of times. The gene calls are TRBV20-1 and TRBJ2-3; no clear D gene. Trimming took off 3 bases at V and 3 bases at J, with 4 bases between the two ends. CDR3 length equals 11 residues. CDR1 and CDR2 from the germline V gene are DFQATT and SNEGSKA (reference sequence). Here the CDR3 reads CSASKTDTQYF. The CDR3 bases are TGCAGTGCTAGTAAGACAGATACGCAGTATTTT.

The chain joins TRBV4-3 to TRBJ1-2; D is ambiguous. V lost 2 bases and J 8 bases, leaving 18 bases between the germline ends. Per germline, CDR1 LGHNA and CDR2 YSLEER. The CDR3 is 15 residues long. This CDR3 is CASSQKYVAPRGYTF. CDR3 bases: TGCGCCAGCAGCCAAAAGTACGTGGCGCCTCGAGGCTACACCTTC.

The CDR3 DNA reads as TGTGCCAGCAGCCAAGAATACGGGTCGGGGGGGCAATTAGATACGCAGTATTTT. Its protein is CASSQEYGSGGQLDTQYF. The chain uses TRBV3-1 and TRBJ2-3, with 8 bases that match TRBD2. Trimming removed 0 bases from V and 5 bases from J; junction bases left unmatched: 13. Germline V gives CDR1 LGHDT, CDR2 YNNKEL (reference sequence). This CDR3 region has 18 residues.

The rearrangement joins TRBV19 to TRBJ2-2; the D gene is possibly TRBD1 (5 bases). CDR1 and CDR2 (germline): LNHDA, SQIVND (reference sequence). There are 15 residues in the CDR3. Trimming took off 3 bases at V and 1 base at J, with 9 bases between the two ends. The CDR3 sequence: CASSIGAENTGELFF. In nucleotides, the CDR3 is TGTGCCAGTAGTATTGGGGCAGAGAACACCGGGGAGCTGTTTTTT.